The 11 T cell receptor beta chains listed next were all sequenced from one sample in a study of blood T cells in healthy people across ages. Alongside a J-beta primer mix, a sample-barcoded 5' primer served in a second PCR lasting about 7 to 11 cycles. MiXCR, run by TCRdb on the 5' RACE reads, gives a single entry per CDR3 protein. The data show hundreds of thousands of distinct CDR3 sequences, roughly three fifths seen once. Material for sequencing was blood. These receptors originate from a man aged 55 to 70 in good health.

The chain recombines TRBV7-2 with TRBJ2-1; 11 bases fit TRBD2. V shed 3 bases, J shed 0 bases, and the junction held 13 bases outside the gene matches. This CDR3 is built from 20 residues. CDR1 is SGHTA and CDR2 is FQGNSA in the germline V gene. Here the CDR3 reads CASSFPYRLAGGSSYNEQFF. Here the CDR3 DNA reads TGTGCCAGCAGCTTCCCGTATCGGCTAGCGGGGGGAAGCTCCTACAATGAGCAGTTCTTC.

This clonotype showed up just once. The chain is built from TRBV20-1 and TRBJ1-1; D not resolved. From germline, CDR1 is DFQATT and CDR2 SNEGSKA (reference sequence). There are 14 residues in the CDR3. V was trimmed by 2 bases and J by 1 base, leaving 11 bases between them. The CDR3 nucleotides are TGCAGTGCTAGACTGGGCAGACAGAACACTGAAGCTTTCTTT. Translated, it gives CSARLGRQNTEAFF.

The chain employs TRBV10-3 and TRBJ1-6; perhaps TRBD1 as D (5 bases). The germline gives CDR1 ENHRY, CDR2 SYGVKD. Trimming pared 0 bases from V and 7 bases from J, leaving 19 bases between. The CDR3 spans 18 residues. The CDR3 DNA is TGTGCCATCAGTGAGTCGCCTCTGTCTGGGGGAATGAATTCACCCCTCCACTTT. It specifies CAISESPLSGGMNSPLHF.

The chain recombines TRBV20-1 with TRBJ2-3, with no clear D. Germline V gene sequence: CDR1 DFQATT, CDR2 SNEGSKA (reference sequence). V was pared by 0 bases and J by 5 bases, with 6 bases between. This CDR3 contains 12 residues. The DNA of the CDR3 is TGCAGTGCTAGAGAGCAAATAGATACGCAGTATTTT. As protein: CSAREQIDTQYF.

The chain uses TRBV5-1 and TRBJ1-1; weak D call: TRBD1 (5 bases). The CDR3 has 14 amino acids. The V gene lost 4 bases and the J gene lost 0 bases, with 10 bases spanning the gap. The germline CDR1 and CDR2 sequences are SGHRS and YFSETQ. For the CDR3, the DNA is TGCGCCAGCAGCATTGGGACGGTGAACACTGAAGCTTTCTTT. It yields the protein CASSIGTVNTEAFF.

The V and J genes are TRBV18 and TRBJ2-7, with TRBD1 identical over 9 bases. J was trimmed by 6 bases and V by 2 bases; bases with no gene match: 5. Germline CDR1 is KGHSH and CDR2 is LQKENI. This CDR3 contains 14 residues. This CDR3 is CASSPGTGRVEQYF. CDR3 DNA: TGTGCCAGCTCACCAGGGACAGGGAGGGTCGAGCAGTACTTC.

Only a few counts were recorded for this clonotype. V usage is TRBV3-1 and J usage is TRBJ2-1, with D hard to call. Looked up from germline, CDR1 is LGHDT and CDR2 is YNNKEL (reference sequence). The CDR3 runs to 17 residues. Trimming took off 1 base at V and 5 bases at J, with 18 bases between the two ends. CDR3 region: CASSQAGITDKDNEQFF. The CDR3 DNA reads TGTGCCAGCAGCCAAGCTGGGATCACCGATAAAGACAATGAGCAGTTCTTC.

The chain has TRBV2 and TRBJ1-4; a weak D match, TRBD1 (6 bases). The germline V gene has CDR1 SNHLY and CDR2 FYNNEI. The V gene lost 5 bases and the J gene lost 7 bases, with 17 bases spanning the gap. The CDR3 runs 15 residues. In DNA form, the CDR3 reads TGTGCCAGCAGTACAAACGGCGGGGGCGGTGAAAAACTGTTTTTT. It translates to CASSTNGGGGEKLFF.

The CDR3 region has the DNA TGCGCCAGCAGCCAAGCTCCGGGACAGAAAAATGAAAAACTGTTTTTT. It is translated as CASSQAPGQKNEKLFF. V usage is TRBV4-1 and J usage is TRBJ1-4; 7 bases agree with TRBD1. Looked up from germline, CDR1 is MGHRA and CDR2 is YSYEKL. The CDR3 spans 16 residues. Germline trimming cut 1 base from V and 5 bases from J; bases unmatched to any gene: 7.

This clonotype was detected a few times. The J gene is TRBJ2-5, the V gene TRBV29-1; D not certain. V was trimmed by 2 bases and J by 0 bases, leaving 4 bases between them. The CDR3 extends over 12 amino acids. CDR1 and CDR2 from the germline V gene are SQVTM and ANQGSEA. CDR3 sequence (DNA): TGCAGCGTTGAACGGTACCAAGAGACCCAGTACTTC. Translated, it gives CSVERYQETQYF.

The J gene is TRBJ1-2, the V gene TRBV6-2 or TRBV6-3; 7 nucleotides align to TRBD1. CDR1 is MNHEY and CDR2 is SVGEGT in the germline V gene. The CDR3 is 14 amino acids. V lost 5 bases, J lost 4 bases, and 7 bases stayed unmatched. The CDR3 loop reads CASSPDRDLYGYTF. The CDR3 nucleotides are TGTGCCAGCAGTCCTGACAGGGACCTCTATGGCTACACCTTC.